These 29 T cell receptor beta chains share one sample of origin, sequenced in a study of blood T cell repertoires in COVID-19. The protocol was immunoSEQ multiplex PCR, while the TCRdb copy is restricted to in-frame clones and leaves out a portion. This sample has under 200,000 clones, with approximately 87% found just once. The specimen sequenced was peripheral blood. These receptors all come from a young man with active or convalescent COVID-19.

This chain links TRBV5-1 with TRBJ2-1; a weak D match, TRBD2 (7 bases). The CDR3 length is 13 residues. Per the germline V gene, CDR1 is SGHRS and CDR2 is YFSETQ. Trimming removed 5 bases at V and 5 bases at J, with 11 bases between. CDR3 in DNA: TGCGCCAGCAGGAACGGGGGGCACAATGAGCAGTTCTTC. Translating it yields CASRNGGHNEQFF.

The CDR3 is CASSLGGTSLQETQYF. In DNA form, the CDR3 reads TGTGCCAGCAGCTTAGGGGGAACTAGCCTCCAAGAGACCCAGTACTTC. This chain links TRBV13 with TRBJ2-5, with D possibly matching TRBD2 (6 bases). The germline CDR1 and CDR2 sequences are PRHDT and FYEKMQ (reference sequence). V was trimmed by 0 bases and J by 1 base, leaving 12 bases between them. The CDR3 is 16 amino acids.

The rearrangement joins TRBV5-1 to TRBJ1-3; a possible D gene is TRBD1 (6 bases). Per germline, CDR1 SGHRS and CDR2 YFSETQ. The CDR3 has 16 residues. V lost 7 bases and J lost 0, with 17 bases in between. This chain's CDR3 is CASQVSGDYSGNTIYF. CDR3 bases: TGCGCCAGCCAGGTTTCAGGGGATTACTCTGGAAACACCATATATTTT.

This rearrangement joins TRBV7-2 to TRBJ1-1; TRBD1 agrees at 7 bases. CDR3 size: 14 residues. Per the germline V gene, CDR1 is SGHTA and CDR2 is FQGNSA. With 5 bases clipped from V and 1 base from J, the junction kept 4 bases outside the gene matches. The CDR3 sequence: CASSIRTGNTEAFF. CDR3 in DNA: TGTGCCAGCAGCATACGGACAGGGAACACTGAAGCTTTCTTT.

The chain links TRBV4-2 to TRBJ2-7; D ambiguous. This CDR3 contains 14 residues. CDR1 is LGHNA, CDR2 YNFKEQ, per germline. The V end was cut by 1 base, the J end by 1 base, with 8 bases between. The CDR3 coding sequence is TGTGCCAGCAGCCAAGTGGGCGAATCCTACGAGCAGTACTTC. Its translation: CASSQVGESYEQYF.

This chain uses TRBV27 with TRBJ2-3; 7 nucleotides align to TRBD1. This CDR3 has 16 amino acids. J lost 5 bases, V lost 5 bases, and 13 bases had no gene match. Germline assignment: CDR1 MNHEY and CDR2 SMNVEV (reference sequence). CDR3 DNA sequence: TGTGCCAGCAGTACAAGGGGGCTTGGGGTCCGAGATACGCAGTATTTT. Translation: CASSTRGLGVRDTQYF.

This clone was seen a single time. The chain carries TRBV5-1 and TRBJ1-3; TRBD1 is a possible D gene (6 bases). The CDR3 has 15 residues. V was pared by 1 base and J by 4 bases, with 12 bases between. Germline CDR1 is SGHRS and CDR2 is YFSETQ. CDR3 nucleotides: TGCGCCAGCAGCTTGAATGCAGGGGCAGGAAACACCATATATTTT. It yields the protein CASSLNAGAGNTIYF. Together with reference TRBV5-1 and TRBJ1-3, the CDR3 gives the full variable domain: KAGVTQTPRYLIKTRGQQVTLSCSPISGHRSVSWYQQTPGQGLQFLFEYFSETQRNKGNFPGRFSGRQFSNSRSEMNVSTLELGDSALYLCASSLNAGAGNTIYFGEGSWLTVV.

V and J are TRBV4-3 and TRBJ2-7, with 12 bases identical to TRBD1. The CDR3 runs to 16 residues. CDR1 and CDR2 (germline): LGHNA, YSLEER. Losses at the gene ends were 3 bases for V and 0 bases for J; bases not matched to a gene: 3. DNA for the CDR3: TGCGCCAGCAGCCAGGGGACAGGGGGCCTCTCCTACGAGCAGTACTTC. Its translation is CASSQGTGGLSYEQYF.

The chain combines TRBV5-5 with TRBJ1-5, with a tentative D call TRBD1 (6 bases). The CDR3 consists of 14 residues. Trimming shortened V by 2 bases and J by 3 bases, and 9 bases separated the two germline ends. Germline CDR1 reads SGHKS; CDR2 reads YYEKEE (reference sequence). The chain's CDR3 is CASSFDRLNQPQHF. The CDR3 bases are TGTGCCAGCAGCTTCGACAGGCTCAATCAGCCCCAGCATTTT.

J is TRBJ2-1 and V is TRBV6-6; TRBD2 matches 8 bases. Germline V gene lookup returns CDR1 MNHNY and CDR2 SVGAGI (reference sequence). Losses at the gene ends were 0 bases for V and 8 bases for J; bases not matched to a gene: 9. CDR3 length: 16 residues. This chain's CDR3 is CASSYSRERGLYEQFF. The CDR3, as DNA: TGTGCCAGCAGTTACTCCCGGGAGCGGGGGCTCTATGAGCAGTTCTTC.

On this clone: The sample contains more than one DNA sequence encoding this CDR3. The V and J genes are TRBV7-2 and TRBJ1-5; TRBD1 is a possible D gene (6 bases). The CDR3 loop spans 14 amino acids. Trimming took off 3 bases at V and 4 bases at J, with 10 bases between the two ends. Germline V gene lookup returns CDR1 SGHTA and CDR2 FQGNSA. CDR3 sequence (DNA): TGTGCCAGCAGCTTTTTTACAGGGAATCAGCCCCAGCATTTT. Its translation: CASSFFTGNQPQHF. Looking up the rest from reference TRBV7-2 and TRBJ1-5 gives the full variable domain: GAGVSQSPSNKVTEKGKDVELRCDPISGHTALYWYRQSLGQGLEFLIYFQGNSAPDKSGLPSDRFSAERTGGSVSTLTIQRTQQEDSAVYLCASSFFTGNQPQHFGDGTRLSIL.

The chain employs TRBV7-9 and TRBJ2-5; 14 bases are a match to TRBD2. V trimming: 6 bases; J trimming: 5 bases; junction bases outside the gene matches: 8. From germline, CDR1 is SEHNR and CDR2 FQNEAQ (reference sequence). The CDR3 has 16 amino acids. CDR3 in DNA: TGTGCCAGCAGGCCCAGACTAGCGGGGGGGCTCGAGACCCAGTACTTC. Translating it yields CASRPRLAGGLETQYF.

This clone appeared once. The chain employs TRBV5-5 and TRBJ2-2; 13 positions agree with TRBD2. The V gene end was trimmed by 4 bases and the J gene end by 4 bases; junction bases not matched to a gene: 1. The CDR3 covers 15 residues. Per the germline V gene, CDR1 is SGHKS and CDR2 is YYEKEE (reference sequence). The CDR3 DNA is TGTGCCAGCAGCGGGACTAGCGGGGCCACCGGGGAGCTGTTTTTT. It yields the protein CASSGTSGATGELFF.

The chain carries TRBV28 and TRBJ1-2; weak D call: TRBD1 (5 bases). The germline V and J ends were trimmed by 2 bases and 8 bases, with 12 bases remaining between them. Germline V gene sequence: CDR1 MDHEN, CDR2 SYDVKM. The CDR3 is made up of 13 amino acids. DNA for the CDR3: TGTGCCAGCAGTTTAGGGGCCAGGGAAGGCTACACCTTC. Residues: CASSLGAREGYTF.

V gene TRBV4-2 combines with J gene TRBJ1-5, with 7 bases identical to TRBD1. The CDR3 loop spans 16 amino acids. Germline V gives CDR1 LGHNA, CDR2 YNFKEQ. V dropped 4 bases and J dropped 6; count of bases not matched to a gene: 12. The DNA of the CDR3 is TGTGCCAGCAGCCCCGAAGGCGGCAGGGGGTCTCAGCCCCAGCATTTT. This codes for CASSPEGGRGSQPQHF.

The chain combines TRBV24-1 with TRBJ2-7; 13 bases agree with TRBD2. CDR3 length equals 16 residues. CDR1 is KGHDR, CDR2 SFDVKD, per germline. V lost 4 bases and J lost 3; bases outside the gene matches: 5. The DNA for the CDR3 is TGTGCCACCAGTGACCTCGGACTAGCGGGAGTCTACGAGCAGTACTTC. It yields the protein CATSDLGLAGVYEQYF.

The chain's CDR3 is CSVRTGTGNTIYF. The CDR3 DNA is TGCAGCGTTCGGACAGGGACTGGAAACACCATATATTTT. The chain combines TRBV29-1 with TRBJ1-3, with TRBD1 matching 8 bases. CDR1 SQVTM and CDR2 ANQGSEA come from the germline V gene. V shed 5 bases, J shed 2 bases, and the junction held 2 bases outside the gene matches. The CDR3 runs to 13 residues.

V usage is TRBV6-2 or TRBV6-3 and J usage is TRBJ1-1, with 8 bases matching TRBD1. Looked up from germline, CDR1 is MNHEY and CDR2 is SVGEGT. The CDR3 consists of 14 residues. The V gene end was trimmed by 1 base and the J gene end by 8 bases; junction bases not matched to a gene: 6. The CDR3 sequence: CASSYYGGQVEAFF. The CDR3 DNA follows: TGTGCCAGCAGTTACTACGGGGGACAGGTGGAAGCTTTCTTT.

The rearrangement uses TRBV2 and TRBJ1-2, with 9 bases fitting TRBD1. From germline, CDR1 is SNHLY and CDR2 FYNNEI. The CDR3 sequence is 13 residues long. Germline trimming cut 8 bases from V and 8 bases from J; bases unmatched to any gene: 9. CDR3 amino acids: CASVRLQGAGYTF. The CDR3, as DNA: TGTGCCAGCGTCCGTTTACAGGGGGCCGGCTACACCTTC.

The V and J genes are TRBV4-1 and TRBJ2-2; 8 bases are shared with TRBD2. This CDR3 region has 18 residues. The ends lost 1 base at V and 0 bases at J; junction bases unmatched: 7. Germline-derived CDR1 and CDR2 are MGHRA and YSYEKL. CDR3 region: CASSQGPAGASNTGELFF. The CDR3 region has the DNA TGCGCCAGCAGCCAAGGACCAGCGGGGGCGTCGAACACCGGGGAGCTGTTTTTT.

The chain employs TRBV19 and TRBJ1-3, with D possibly matching TRBD1 (5 bases). V shed 8 bases and J shed 8 bases, with 10 bases lying between them. This CDR3 is built from 11 residues. Germline CDR1 LNHDA, CDR2 SQIVND (reference sequence). Written as DNA, the CDR3 is TGTGCCAGTTGCAGGGAACACACCATATATTTT. It encodes CASCREHTIYF.

The chain couples TRBV27 to TRBJ1-6, with a weak D call TRBD1 (5 bases). Germline V gene lookup returns CDR1 MNHEY and CDR2 SMNVEV (reference sequence). The V end was cut by 2 bases, the J end by 10 bases, with 12 bases between. The length of the CDR3 is 14 residues. CDR3 DNA: TGTGCCAGCAGTTTACCCGGGGGATACTCACCCCTCCACTTT. Its translation: CASSLPGGYSPLHF.

This clone has just one count. V usage is TRBV4-2 and J usage is TRBJ2-5; D perhaps matches TRBD2 (6 bases). V was trimmed by 0 bases and J by 1 base, leaving 9 bases between them. Germline values: CDR1 LGHNA, CDR2 YNFKEQ. CDR3 length: 15 amino acids. As DNA, the CDR3 is TGTGCCAGCAGCCAAGATCGGGACTTCCAAGAGACCCAGTACTTC. It yields the protein CASSQDRDFQETQYF.

The CDR3 region has the DNA TGTGCCAGCAGCAGAACAGGGGGCTACTCCTACGAGCAGTACGTC. This sequence encodes CASSRTGGYSYEQYV. The gene calls are TRBV5-6 and TRBJ2-7; the match to TRBD1 covers 9 bases. This CDR3 comprises 15 residues. Unmatched junction bases numbered 5, after V lost 4 bases and J lost 0 bases. The germline gives CDR1 SGHDT, CDR2 YYEEEE.

The chain has TRBV19 and TRBJ1-5; possible D gene TRBD1, 5 bases. The CDR3 contains 12 residues. Germline V gives CDR1 LNHDA, CDR2 SQIVND (reference sequence). Trimming cost V 8 bases and J 6 bases, with 11 bases left between them. In DNA, the CDR3 is TGTGCCAGTGGGGGGGGAAGTCAGCCCCAGCATTTT. This sequence encodes CASGGGSQPQHF.

The chain joins TRBV23-1 to TRBJ2-1, with 14 bases identical to TRBD2. TRBV23-1 carries the ORF label, with uncertain function. CDR3 size: 18 residues. Trimming removed 7 bases from V and 3 bases from J; junction bases left unmatched: 11. The CDR3 is CASNYRGLAGDHYNEQFF. The CDR3 nucleotides are TGCGCCAGCAATTACAGGGGACTAGCGGGAGATCACTACAATGAGCAGTTCTTC.

The chain employs TRBV7-2 and TRBJ2-2; D gene ambiguous. The V gene lost 1 base and the J gene lost 17 bases, with 23 bases spanning the gap. The germline CDR1 and CDR2 sequences are SGHTA and FQGNSA. This CDR3 is built from 15 residues. The CDR3 DNA is TGTGCCAGCAGCTTAGAACCGGCGGTGGTTCAGAGTGTATTTTTT. Translating it yields CASSLEPAVVQSVFF. The variable domain in full, completed from reference TRBV7-2 and TRBJ2-2, reads GAGVSQSPSNKVTEKGKDVELRCDPISGHTALYWYRQSLGQGLEFLIYFQGNSAPDKSGLPSDRFSAERTGGSVSTLTIQRTQQEDSAVYLCASSLEPAVVQSVFFGEGSRLTVL.

This chain joins TRBV19 and TRBJ1-1; 7 bases are a match to TRBD1. The ends lost 3 bases at V and 0 bases at J; junction bases unmatched: 4. CDR3 length: 15 residues. Germline CDR1 and CDR2: LNHDA and SQIVND (reference sequence). Here the CDR3 DNA reads TGTGCCAGTAGTATGCGGGACAGCGTGAACACTGAAGCTTTCTTT. This translates into CASSMRDSVNTEAFF.

The V call is TRBV5-8, the J call TRBJ1-1; a possible D gene is TRBD1 (6 bases). V was cut by 3 bases and J by 6 bases, with 21 bases left in between. CDR1 and CDR2 from the germline V gene are SGHTS and YDEGEE. The CDR3 runs 16 residues. CDR3 sequence reads: CASSWSGTKITAEAFF. Written as DNA, the CDR3 is TGTGCCAGCAGCTGGTCAGGGACAAAGATCACGGCTGAAGCTTTCTTT.